The 24 T cell receptor beta chains below were found in one sample sequenced in a study of cytomegalovirus exposure and HLA in healthy donors. PCR involved 60 Vbeta and 13 Jbeta primers. The assay was immunoSEQ multiplex PCR, and TCRdb's table has in-frame clones only and misses some. Here the sample spans 110,000 to 150,000 clones, over 75% being singletons. The sample comprised PBMCs. The receptors stem from a female donor in good health and CMV-seronegative.

This sequence joins TRBV18 and TRBJ1-2; TRBD1 matches 8 bases. There are 15 residues in the CDR3. The V gene end was trimmed by 6 bases and the J gene end by 0 bases; junction bases not matched to a gene: 6. CDR1 and CDR2 (germline): KGHSH, LQKENI. CDR3 coding DNA: TGTGCCAGCTCCCCCGGGACAGGAGCTAACTATGGCTACACCTTC. Translation: CASSPGTGANYGYTF. The whole variable domain, filled in from reference TRBV18 and TRBJ1-2, reads NAGVMQNPRHLVRRRGQEARLRCSPMKGHSHVYWYRQLPEEGLKFMVYLQKENIIDESGMPKERFSAEFPKEGPSILRIQQVVRGDSAAYFCASSPGTGANYGYTFGSGTRLTVV.

The chain combines TRBV2 with TRBJ1-4; D not resolved. Trimming took off 0 bases at V and 0 bases at J, with 14 bases between the two ends. This CDR3 spans 18 amino acids. Germline loops: CDR1 SNHLY, CDR2 FYNNEI. In DNA, the CDR3 is TGTGCCAGCAGTGAAGCGATATTACCGAGGGCAACTAATGAAAAACTGTTTTTT. This sequence encodes CASSEAILPRATNEKLFF.

The chain combines TRBV5-1 with TRBJ2-7, with 11 bases fitting TRBD2. The CDR3 contains 15 residues. Trimming removed 4 bases from V and 3 bases from J; junction bases left unmatched: 6. CDR1 and CDR2 (germline): SGHRS, YFSETQ. CDR3 nucleotide sequence: TGCGCCAGCAGCGATCTGGGACTAGCGGACTACGAGCAGTACTTC. Translating it yields CASSDLGLADYEQYF.

The rearrangement links TRBV10-1 to TRBJ1-4, with D perhaps TRBD1 (6 bases). The CDR3 is made up of 13 amino acids. Trimming took off 10 bases at V and 7 bases at J, with 16 bases between the two ends. Germline lookup yields CDR1 WNHNN and CDR2 SYGVQD (reference sequence). CDR3 sequence reads: CAIGRVGGEKLFF. The CDR3 bases are TGCGCCATCGGGAGGGTAGGGGGTGAAAAACTGTTTTTT.

The V and J genes are TRBV10-3 and TRBJ2-7, with 8 bases lining up with TRBD1. Germline V lookup: CDR1 ENHRY, CDR2 SYGVKD. The CDR3 has 14 amino acids. After removal of 1 base from V and 5 bases from J, the junction contained 4 bases not matched to a gene. The CDR3 region is CAISEWTGMDEQYF. In nucleotides, the CDR3 is TGTGCCATCAGTGAGTGGACAGGGATGGACGAGCAGTACTTC.

This chain links TRBV19 with TRBJ1-5; D call uncertain. The V gene lost 2 bases and the J gene lost 0 bases, with 8 bases spanning the gap. Per germline, CDR1 LNHDA and CDR2 SQIVND (reference sequence). CDR3 size: 15 residues. As DNA, the CDR3 is TGTGCCAGTAGTATAACAGCTTATAGCAATCAGCCCCAGCATTTT. Protein product: CASSITAYSNQPQHF.

This clone was observed once. This sequence joins TRBV6-5 and TRBJ2-7; no firm D call. The CDR3 totals 14 residues. The germline CDR1 and CDR2 sequences are MNHEY and SVGAGI. Trimming removed 2 bases at V and 4 bases at J, with 12 bases between. The CDR3 sequence: CASSYGRRAYEQYF. The CDR3, as DNA: TGTGCCAGCAGTTACGGCAGGCGAGCATACGAGCAGTACTTC.

This chain connects TRBV4-1 to TRBJ2-2; weak D call: TRBD1 (5 bases). Trimming stripped 4 bases from V and 8 bases from J, with 17 bases between. Germline values: CDR1 MGHRA, CDR2 YSYEKL. The CDR3 runs to 15 residues. CDR3 loop: CASSPWKDIRGELFF. CDR3 nucleotide sequence: TGCGCCAGCAGCCCCTGGAAGGACATTCGGGGGGAGCTGTTTTTT.

CDR3 sequence (DNA): TGTGCCAGCAGCCCCTCGACTAGCGGGAGCCCCTACGAGCAGTACTTC. Translating it yields CASSPSTSGSPYEQYF. V is TRBV9 and J is TRBJ2-7; 12 positions match TRBD2. CDR1 and CDR2 from the germline V gene are SGDLS and YYNGEE. V shed 4 bases and J 2 bases; nucleotides not matched to a gene: 7. The CDR3 runs 16 residues. Full variable domain (remainder filled in from reference TRBV9 and TRBJ2-7): DSGVTQTPKHLITATGQRVTLRCSPRSGDLSVYWYQQSLDQGLQFLIQYYNGEERAKGNILERFSAQQFPDLHSELNLSSLELGDSALYFCASSPSTSGSPYEQYFGPGTRLTVT.

The chain is built from TRBV6-1 and TRBJ2-7; D is uncertain. V was shortened by 3 bases and J by 3 bases, with 6 bases between the two germline ends. The CDR3 spans 12 residues. Germline V gene lookup returns CDR1 MNHNS and CDR2 SASEGT. CDR3 protein: CASSDRSYEQYF. In nucleotides, the CDR3 is TGTGCCAGCAGTGACAGAAGCTACGAGCAGTACTTC.

The V gene is TRBV30, the J gene TRBJ2-5, with TRBD2 identical over 11 bases. Germline V gene data show CDR1 as GTSNPN and CDR2 as SVGIG (reference sequence). This CDR3 is built from 15 residues. The junction had 7 bases not matched to a gene; V was cut back by 5 bases and J by 2 bases. In DNA form, the CDR3 reads TGTGCCTGGGGCCCCGGGACTAGCGGACAAGAGACCCAGTACTTC. Encoded protein: CAWGPGTSGQETQYF. The complete variable domain, with remaining parts taken from reference TRBV30 and TRBJ2-5, reads SQTIHQWPATLVQPVGSPLSLECTVEGTSNPNLYWYRQAAGRGLQLLFYSVGIGQISSEVPQNLSASRPQDRQFILSSKKLLLSDSGFYLCAWGPGTSGQETQYFGPGTRLLVL.

Note on this clone: Germline is not matched at one junction end, which may reflect a read error. V gene TRBV2 combines with J gene TRBJ2-5; D is tentatively TRBD1 or TRBD2 (6 bases each). This CDR3 has 15 residues. The V gene's germline CDR1 is SNHLY and CDR2 FYNNEI. The DNA of the CDR3 is TGTGCCAGCAGGGAAGGGGGGCCGTACCAAGAGACCCAGTACTTC. Residues: CASREGGPYQETQYF. The full variable domain, rest sourced from reference TRBV2 and TRBJ2-5, is EPEVTQTPSHQVTQMGQEVILRCVPISNHLYFYWYRQILGQKVEFLVSFYNNEISEKSEIFDDQFSVERPDGSNFTLKIRSTKLEDSAMYFCASREGGPYQETQYFGPGTRLLVL.

This clone was seen just once. The chain uses TRBV14 and TRBJ2-2; TRBD1 matches at 8 bases. With V trimmed by 4 bases and J by 5 bases, 6 bases remained unmatched. The CDR3 has 15 amino acids. Germline V lookup: CDR1 SGHDN, CDR2 FVKESK. The CDR3 coding sequence is TGTGCCAGCAGCCTACAGGGGGGTAGGACCGGGGAGCTGTTTTTT. This gives the protein CASSLQGGRTGELFF.

V gene TRBV27 combines with J gene TRBJ2-2; no reliable D call. In germline, CDR1 is MNHEY, CDR2 SMNVEV (reference sequence). This CDR3 spans 11 amino acids. V dropped 5 bases and J dropped 4 bases, with 2 bases sitting between them. CDR3 coding DNA: TGTGCCAGCAGTCTCACCGGGGAGCTGTTTTTT. Its protein product is CASSLTGELFF.

The J gene is TRBJ2-5, the V gene TRBV7-9, with 12 bases identical to TRBD1. The CDR3 runs to 17 residues. The germline V gene has CDR1 SEHNR and CDR2 FQNEAQ (reference sequence). Trimming at V came to 3 bases and at J to 5 bases, leaving 10 bases not matched to a gene. The CDR3 protein is CASSLGTGTGGYETQYF. CDR3 DNA: TGTGCCAGCAGCTTGGGGACCGGGACAGGGGGCTATGAGACCCAGTACTTC.

This rearrangement joins TRBV27 to TRBJ2-1; D is uncertain. Trimming stripped 4 bases from V and 2 bases from J, with 18 bases between. The CDR3 consists of 17 residues. Looked up from germline, CDR1 is MNHEY and CDR2 is SMNVEV (reference sequence). The CDR3 bases are TGTGCCAGCAGTTCCTACACAATGACGGAGCCCTACAATGAGCAGTTCTTC. It yields the protein CASSSYTMTEPYNEQFF.

The chain carries TRBV6-1 and TRBJ2-1, with 7 nucleotides matching TRBD1. The V gene end was trimmed by 6 bases and the J gene end by 9 bases; junction bases not matched to a gene: 8. The CDR3 consists of 13 residues. Germline values: CDR1 MNHNS, CDR2 SASEGT. CDR3 DNA sequence: TGTGCCAGCAGAGCCACAGGGGTGGGTGAGCAGTTCTTC. It translates to CASRATGVGEQFF.

The rearrangement links TRBV6-5 to TRBJ1-1, with 9 bases matching TRBD1. V lost 4 bases, J lost 3 bases, and 6 bases stayed unmatched. Germline lookup yields CDR1 MNHEY and CDR2 SVGAGI. The CDR3 contains 15 residues. In DNA form, the CDR3 reads TGTGCCAGCAGTTTGAGGGGACAGGGCCACACTGAAGCTTTCTTT. This translates into CASSLRGQGHTEAFF.

The chain couples TRBV11-2 to TRBJ2-5; D is ambiguous. V lost 1 base and J 5 bases, leaving 14 bases between the germline ends. Germline CDR1 reads SGHAT; CDR2 reads FQNNGV. The CDR3 spans 15 residues. The CDR3 DNA is TGTGCCAGCAGCTTAGTACTGGGCGATTGGGAGACCCAGTACTTC. This sequence encodes CASSLVLGDWETQYF. The full variable domain, completed using reference TRBV11-2 and TRBJ2-5, is EAGVAQSPRYKIIEKRQSVAFWCNPISGHATLYWYQQILGQGPKLLIQFQNNGVVDDSQLPKDRFSAERLKGVDSTLKIQPAKLEDSAVYLCASSLVLGDWETQYFGPGTRLLVL.

J is TRBJ2-3 and V is TRBV5-4, with D possibly TRBD2 on 5 matching bases. This CDR3 has 17 residues. Germline V gives CDR1 SGHNT, CDR2 YYREEE (reference sequence). V was cut by 4 bases and J by 0 bases, with 18 bases left in between. The CDR3 sequence: CASSPWGVAPSTDTQYF. The CDR3 DNA sequence: TGTGCCAGCAGCCCTTGGGGAGTAGCCCCTAGCACAGATACGCAGTATTTT.

The rearrangement uses TRBV5-6 and TRBJ1-5, with TRBD1 identical over 9 bases. The CDR3 is made up of 16 amino acids. Germline lookup yields CDR1 SGHDT and CDR2 YYEEEE. V shed 3 bases and J 4 bases; nucleotides not matched to a gene: 8. The CDR3 loop reads CASSSTPGQGNQPQHF. Here the CDR3 DNA reads TGTGCCAGCAGCTCAACCCCGGGACAGGGTAATCAGCCCCAGCATTTT. The full variable domain, rest sourced from reference TRBV5-6 and TRBJ1-5, is DAGVTQSPTHLIKTRGQQVTLRCSPKSGHDTVSWYQQALGQGPQFIFQYYEEEERQRGNFPDRFSGHQFPNYSSELNVNALLLGDSALYLCASSSTPGQGNQPQHFGDGTRLSIL.

This chain uses TRBV5-1 with TRBJ1-1, with D uncertain. CDR3 length: 14 amino acids. The V gene's germline CDR1 is SGHRS and CDR2 YFSETQ. Trimming stripped 0 bases from V and 0 bases from J, with 6 bases between. For the CDR3, the DNA is TGCGCCAGCAGCTTGGACACCCTGAACACTGAAGCTTTCTTT. It is translated as CASSLDTLNTEAFF.

This clone was seen only a few times. This chain joins TRBV19 and TRBJ1-1; D is perhaps TRBD1 (5 bases). CDR3 size: 13 residues. V was shortened by 3 bases and J by 2 bases, with 7 bases between the two germline ends. Germline-derived CDR1 and CDR2 are LNHDA and SQIVND (reference sequence). The CDR3 bases are TGTGCCAGTAGTATTGACAGTAACACTGAAGCTTTCTTT. Translating gives CASSIDSNTEAFF. Looking up the rest from reference TRBV19 and TRBJ1-1 gives the full variable domain: DGGITQSPKYLFRKEGQNVTLSCEQNLNHDAMYWYRQDPGQGLRLIYYSQIVNDFQKGDIAEGYSVSREKKESFPLTVTSAQKNPTAFYLCASSIDSNTEAFFGQGTRLTVV.

The chain is built from TRBV6-4 and TRBJ2-3; no firm D call. This CDR3 spans 15 amino acids. Germline CDR1 MRHNA, CDR2 SNTAGT. V gave up 3 bases and J gave up 0 bases, with 10 bases separating them. The CDR3, as DNA: TGTGCCAGCAGTGAGAGAGAGACTAGCACAGATACGCAGTATTTT. This gives the protein CASSERETSTDTQYF.